Below, one TCR beta chain is given with its context. This CDR3 has 13 amino acids. Trimming left V 2 bases short and J 2 bases short, with 5 bases between. Germline CDR1 and CDR2: MNHEY and SVGAGI. Isolated RNA was reverse transcribed into cDNA used as the sequencing template. Clones were sequenced by immunoSEQ multiplex PCR, and TCRdb holds only the in-frame ones, with some missing. This sample carries around 200,000 clones, approximately 60% of them seen once, and the ten largest clones take over 0.55%. These data come from a study of CD8+ T cells in alopecia areata. Treatment in this sample: oral pan-JAK inhibitor, 5-10 mg twice daily.

This rearrangement joins TRBV6-5 to TRBJ2-3; no clear D gene. The material sequenced was CD4+ T cells sorted from blood, taken at week 4, from a patient treated with tofacitinib. This receptor was taken from a human donor with alopecia areata. The chain's CDR3 is CASSYRTTDTQYF. CDR3 sequence (DNA): TGTGCCAGCAGTTACCGAACCACAGATACGCAGTATTTT.